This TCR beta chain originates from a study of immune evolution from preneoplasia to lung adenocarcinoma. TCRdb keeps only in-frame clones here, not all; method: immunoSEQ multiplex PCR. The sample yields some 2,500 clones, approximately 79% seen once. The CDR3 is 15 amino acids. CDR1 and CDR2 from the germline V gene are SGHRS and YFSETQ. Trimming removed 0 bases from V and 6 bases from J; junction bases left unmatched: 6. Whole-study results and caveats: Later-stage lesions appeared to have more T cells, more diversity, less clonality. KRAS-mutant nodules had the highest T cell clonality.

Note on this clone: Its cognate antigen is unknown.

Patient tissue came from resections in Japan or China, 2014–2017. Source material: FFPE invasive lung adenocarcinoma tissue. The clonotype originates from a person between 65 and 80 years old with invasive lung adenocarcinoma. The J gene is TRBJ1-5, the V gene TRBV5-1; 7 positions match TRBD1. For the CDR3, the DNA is TGCGCCAGCAGCTTGGGAGGGGGCGTGAGTCAGCCCCAGCATTTT. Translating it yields CASSLGGGVSQPQHF.